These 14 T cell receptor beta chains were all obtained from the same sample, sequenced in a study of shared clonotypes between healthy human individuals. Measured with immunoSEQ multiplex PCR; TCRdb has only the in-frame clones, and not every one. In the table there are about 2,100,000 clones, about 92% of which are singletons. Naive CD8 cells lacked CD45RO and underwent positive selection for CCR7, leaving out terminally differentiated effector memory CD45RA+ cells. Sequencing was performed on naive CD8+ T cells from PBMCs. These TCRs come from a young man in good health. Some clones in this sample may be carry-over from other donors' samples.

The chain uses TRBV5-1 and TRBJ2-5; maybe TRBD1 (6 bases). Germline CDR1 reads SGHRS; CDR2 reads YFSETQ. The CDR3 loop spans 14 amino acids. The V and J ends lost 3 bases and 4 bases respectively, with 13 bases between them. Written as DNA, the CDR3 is TGCGCCAGCAGCTCCCAGGGACAAGGAGAGACCCAGTACTTC. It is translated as CASSSQGQGETQYF.

CDR3 DNA: TGCAGCGTTGAAGTTTACGTCTATGGCTACACCTTC. Translation: CSVEVYVYGYTF. This chain uses TRBV29-1 with TRBJ1-2; D is ambiguous. Trimming pared 1 base from V and 4 bases from J, leaving 7 bases between. CDR3 length: 12 residues. In germline, CDR1 is SQVTM, CDR2 ANQGSEA.

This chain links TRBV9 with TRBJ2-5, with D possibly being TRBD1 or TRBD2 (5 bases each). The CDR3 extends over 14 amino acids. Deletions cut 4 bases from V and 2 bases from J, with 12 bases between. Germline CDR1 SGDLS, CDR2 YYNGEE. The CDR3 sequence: CASSSRGTQETQYF. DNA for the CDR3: TGTGCCAGCAGCTCCCGTGGGACGCAAGAGACCCAGTACTTC.

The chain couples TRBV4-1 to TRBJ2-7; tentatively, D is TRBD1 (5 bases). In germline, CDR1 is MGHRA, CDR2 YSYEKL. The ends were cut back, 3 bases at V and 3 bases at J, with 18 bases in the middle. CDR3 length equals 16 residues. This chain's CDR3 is CASSQGLWGVNYEQYF. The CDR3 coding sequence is TGCGCCAGCAGCCAGGGTCTATGGGGCGTGAACTACGAGCAGTACTTC.

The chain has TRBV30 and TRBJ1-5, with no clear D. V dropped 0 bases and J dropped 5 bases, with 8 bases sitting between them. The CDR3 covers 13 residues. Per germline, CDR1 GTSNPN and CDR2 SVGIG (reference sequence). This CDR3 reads CAWSVLRDQPQHF. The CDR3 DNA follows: TGTGCCTGGAGTGTACTGCGGGATCAGCCCCAGCATTTT.

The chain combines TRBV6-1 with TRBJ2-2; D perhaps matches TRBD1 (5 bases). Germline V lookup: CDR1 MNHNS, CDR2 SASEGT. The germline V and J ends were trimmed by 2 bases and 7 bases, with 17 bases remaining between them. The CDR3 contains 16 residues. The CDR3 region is CASSEWWGPPGGELFF. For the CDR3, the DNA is TGTGCCAGCAGTGAATGGTGGGGCCCGCCGGGCGGGGAGCTGTTTTTT.

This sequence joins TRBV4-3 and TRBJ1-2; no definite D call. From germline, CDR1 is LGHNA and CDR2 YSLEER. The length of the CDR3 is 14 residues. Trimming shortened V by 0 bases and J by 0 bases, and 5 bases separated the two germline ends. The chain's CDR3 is CASSQDAANYGYTF. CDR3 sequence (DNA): TGCGCCAGCAGCCAAGATGCGGCTAACTATGGCTACACCTTC.

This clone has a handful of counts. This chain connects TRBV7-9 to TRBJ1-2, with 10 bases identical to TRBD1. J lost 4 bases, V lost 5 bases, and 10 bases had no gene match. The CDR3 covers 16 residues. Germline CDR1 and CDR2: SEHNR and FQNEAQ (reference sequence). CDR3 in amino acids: CASSPTTGGEGYGYTF. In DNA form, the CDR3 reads TGTGCCAGCAGCCCAACGACAGGGGGCGAGGGCTATGGCTACACCTTC.

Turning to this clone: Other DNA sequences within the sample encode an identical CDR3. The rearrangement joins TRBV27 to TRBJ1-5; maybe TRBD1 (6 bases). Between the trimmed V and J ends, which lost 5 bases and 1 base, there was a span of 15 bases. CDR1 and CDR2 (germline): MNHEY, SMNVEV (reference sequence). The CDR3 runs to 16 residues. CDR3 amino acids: CASSPSRGESNQPQHF. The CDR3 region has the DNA TGTGCCAGCAGTCCCTCCAGGGGAGAGAGCAATCAGCCCCAGCATTTT.

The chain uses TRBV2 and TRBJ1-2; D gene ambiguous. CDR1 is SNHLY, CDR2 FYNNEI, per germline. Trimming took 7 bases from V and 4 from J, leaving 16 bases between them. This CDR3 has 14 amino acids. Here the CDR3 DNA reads TGTGCCAGCACTACGGGTCCGTTCCCCTATGGCTACACCTTC. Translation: CASTTGPFPYGYTF. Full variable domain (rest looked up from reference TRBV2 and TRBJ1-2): EPEVTQTPSHQVTQMGQEVILRCVPISNHLYFYWYRQILGQKVEFLVSFYNNEISEKSEIFDDQFSVERPDGSNFTLKIRSTKLEDSAMYFCASTTGPFPYGYTFGSGTRLTVV.

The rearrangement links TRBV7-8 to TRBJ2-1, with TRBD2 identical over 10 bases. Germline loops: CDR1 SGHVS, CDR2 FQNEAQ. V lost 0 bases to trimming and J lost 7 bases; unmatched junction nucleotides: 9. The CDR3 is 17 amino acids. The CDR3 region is CASSLAVASGRLNEQFF. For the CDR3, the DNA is TGTGCCAGCAGCTTAGCGGTGGCTAGCGGGAGACTAAATGAGCAGTTCTTC. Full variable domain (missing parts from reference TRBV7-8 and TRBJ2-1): GAGVSQSPRYKVAKRGQDVALRCDPISGHVSLFWYQQALGQGPEFLTYFQNEAQLDKSGLPSDRFFAERPEGSVSTLKIQRTQQEDSAVYLCASSLAVASGRLNEQFFGPGTRLTVL.

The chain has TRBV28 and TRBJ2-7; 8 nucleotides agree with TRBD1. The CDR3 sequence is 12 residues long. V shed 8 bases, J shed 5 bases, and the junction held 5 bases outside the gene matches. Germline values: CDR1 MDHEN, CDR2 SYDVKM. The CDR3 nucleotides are TGTGCCAGCTCGACAGGGGACCACGAGCAGTACTTC. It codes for CASSTGDHEQYF.

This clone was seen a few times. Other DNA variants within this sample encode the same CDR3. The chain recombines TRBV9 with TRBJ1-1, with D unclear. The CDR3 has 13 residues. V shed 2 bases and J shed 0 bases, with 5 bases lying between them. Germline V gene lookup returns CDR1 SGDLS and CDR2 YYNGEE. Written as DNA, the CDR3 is TGTGCCAGCAGCGTTACTTTGAACACTGAAGCTTTCTTT. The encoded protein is CASSVTLNTEAFF.

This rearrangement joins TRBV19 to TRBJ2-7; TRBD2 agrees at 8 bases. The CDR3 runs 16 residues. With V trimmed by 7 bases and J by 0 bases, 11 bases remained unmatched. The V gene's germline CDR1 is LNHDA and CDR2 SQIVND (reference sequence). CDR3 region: CASKEHLAGSSYEQYF. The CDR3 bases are TGTGCCAGTAAAGAGCACTTAGCGGGGAGCTCCTACGAGCAGTACTTC. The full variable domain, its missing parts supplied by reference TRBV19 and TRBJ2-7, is DGGITQSPKYLFRKEGQNVTLSCEQNLNHDAMYWYRQDPGQGLRLIYYSQIVNDFQKGDIAEGYSVSREKKESFPLTVTSAQKNPTAFYLCASKEHLAGSSYEQYFGPGTRLTVT.